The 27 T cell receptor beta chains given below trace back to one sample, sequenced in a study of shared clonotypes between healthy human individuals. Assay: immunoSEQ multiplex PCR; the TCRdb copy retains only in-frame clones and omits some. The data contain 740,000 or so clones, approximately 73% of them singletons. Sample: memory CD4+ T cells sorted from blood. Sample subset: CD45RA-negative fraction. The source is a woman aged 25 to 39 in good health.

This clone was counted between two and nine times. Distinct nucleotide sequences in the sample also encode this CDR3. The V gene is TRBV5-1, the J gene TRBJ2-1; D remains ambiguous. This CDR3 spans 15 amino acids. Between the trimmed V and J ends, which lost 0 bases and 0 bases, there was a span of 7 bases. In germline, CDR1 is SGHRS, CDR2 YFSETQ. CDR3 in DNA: TGCGCCAGCAGCTTGGATACGGGCTCCTACAATGAGCAGTTCTTC. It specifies CASSLDTGSYNEQFF. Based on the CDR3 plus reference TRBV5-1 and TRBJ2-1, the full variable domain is KAGVTQTPRYLIKTRGQQVTLSCSPISGHRSVSWYQQTPGQGLQFLFEYFSETQRNKGNFPGRFSGRQFSNSRSEMNVSTLELGDSALYLCASSLDTGSYNEQFFGPGTRLTVL.

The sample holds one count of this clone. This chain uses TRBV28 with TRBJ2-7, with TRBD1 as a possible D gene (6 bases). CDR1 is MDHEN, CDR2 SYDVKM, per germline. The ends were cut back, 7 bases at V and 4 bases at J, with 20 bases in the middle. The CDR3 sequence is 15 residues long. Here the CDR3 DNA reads TGTGCCAGCAACTTCCAGCAGGGGACGGCGTACGAGCAGTACTTC. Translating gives CASNFQQGTAYEQYF.

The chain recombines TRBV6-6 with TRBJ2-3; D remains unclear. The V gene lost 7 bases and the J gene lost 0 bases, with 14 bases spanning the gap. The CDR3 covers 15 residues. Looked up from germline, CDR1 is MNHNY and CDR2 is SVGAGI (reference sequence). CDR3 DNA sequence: TGTGCCAGCATCTCGCGCCAGTCTAGCACAGATACGCAGTATTTT. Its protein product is CASISRQSSTDTQYF.

The CDR3 nucleotides read TGTGCCAGCTCGCCCAACAGGGAGGAGCAGTACTTC. Translated, it gives CASSPNREEQYF. V gene TRBV18 combines with J gene TRBJ2-7; perhaps TRBD1 as D (6 bases). V lost 6 bases and J 7 bases, leaving 13 bases between the germline ends. CDR1 and CDR2 from the germline V gene are KGHSH and LQKENI. The CDR3 runs 12 residues.

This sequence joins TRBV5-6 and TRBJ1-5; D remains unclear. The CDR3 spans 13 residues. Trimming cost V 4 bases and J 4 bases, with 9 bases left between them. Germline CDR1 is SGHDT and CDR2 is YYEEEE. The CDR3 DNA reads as TGTGCCAGCAGCCCCTCCCCGAATCAGCCCCAGCATTTT. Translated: CASSPSPNQPQHF.

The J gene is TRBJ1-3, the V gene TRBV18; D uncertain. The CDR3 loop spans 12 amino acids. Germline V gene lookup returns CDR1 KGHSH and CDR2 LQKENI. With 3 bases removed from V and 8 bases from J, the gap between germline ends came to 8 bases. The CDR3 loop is CASSPNVDTIYF. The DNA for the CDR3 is TGTGCCAGCTCACCGAATGTAGACACCATATATTTT.

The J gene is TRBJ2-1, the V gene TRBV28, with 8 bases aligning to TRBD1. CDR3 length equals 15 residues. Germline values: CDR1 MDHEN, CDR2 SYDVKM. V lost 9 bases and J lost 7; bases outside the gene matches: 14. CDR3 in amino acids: CASRKEQGVSNEQFF. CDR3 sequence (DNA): TGTGCCAGTCGTAAAGAACAGGGGGTCTCAAATGAGCAGTTCTTC.

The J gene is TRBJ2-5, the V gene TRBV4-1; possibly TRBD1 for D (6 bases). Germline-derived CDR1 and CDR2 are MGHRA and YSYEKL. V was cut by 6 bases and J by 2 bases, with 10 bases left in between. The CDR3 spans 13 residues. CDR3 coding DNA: TGCGCCAGCAGTTTCCAGGGGCAAGAGACCCAGTACTTC. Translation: CASSFQGQETQYF.

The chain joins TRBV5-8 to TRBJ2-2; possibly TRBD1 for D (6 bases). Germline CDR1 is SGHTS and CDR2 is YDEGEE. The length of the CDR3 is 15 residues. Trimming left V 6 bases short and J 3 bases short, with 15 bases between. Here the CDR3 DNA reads TGTGCCAGCACCATGCAGGGGCTGCACACCGGGGAGCTGTTTTTT. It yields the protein CASTMQGLHTGELFF.

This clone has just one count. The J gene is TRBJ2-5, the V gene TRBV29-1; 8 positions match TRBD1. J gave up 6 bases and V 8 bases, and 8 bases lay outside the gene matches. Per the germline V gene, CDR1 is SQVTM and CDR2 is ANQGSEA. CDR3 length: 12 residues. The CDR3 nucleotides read TGCAGCTACGACAGGGGCCCCCAGACCCAGTACTTC. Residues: CSYDRGPQTQYF.

CDR3 sequence reads: CASRAASYEQYF. The DNA of the CDR3 is TGTGCCAGCCGAGCAGCGTCCTACGAGCAGTACTTC. This chain joins TRBV2 and TRBJ2-7; D is uncertain. V gave up 8 bases and J gave up 1 base, with 9 bases separating them. The CDR3 is made up of 12 amino acids. Germline CDR1 is SNHLY and CDR2 is FYNNEI. The full variable domain, its missing parts supplied by reference TRBV2 and TRBJ2-7, is EPEVTQTPSHQVTQMGQEVILRCVPISNHLYFYWYRQILGQKVEFLVSFYNNEISEKSEIFDDQFSVERPDGSNFTLKIRSTKLEDSAMYFCASRAASYEQYFGPGTRLTVT.

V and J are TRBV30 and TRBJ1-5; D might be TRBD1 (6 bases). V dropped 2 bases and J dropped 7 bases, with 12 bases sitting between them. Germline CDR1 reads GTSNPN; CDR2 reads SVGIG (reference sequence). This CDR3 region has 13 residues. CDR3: CAWSLTRGQPQHF. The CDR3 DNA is TGTGCCTGGAGTCTAACTAGGGGGCAGCCCCAGCATTTT. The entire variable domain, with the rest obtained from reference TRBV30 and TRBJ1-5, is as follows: SQTIHQWPATLVQPVGSPLSLECTVEGTSNPNLYWYRQAAGRGLQLLFYSVGIGQISSEVPQNLSASRPQDRQFILSSKKLLLSDSGFYLCAWSLTRGQPQHFGDGTRLSIL.

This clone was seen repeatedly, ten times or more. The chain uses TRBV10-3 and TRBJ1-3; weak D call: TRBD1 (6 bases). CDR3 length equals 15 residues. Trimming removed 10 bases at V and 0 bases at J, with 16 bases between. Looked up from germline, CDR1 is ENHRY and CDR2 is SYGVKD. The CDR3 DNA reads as TGTGCCACGGGGGGGACACTCGCCTCTGGAAACACCATATATTTT. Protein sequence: CATGGTLASGNTIYF.

The CDR3 reads CASSLARAGEQYF. The CDR3 coding sequence is TGTGCCAGCAGCTTAGCTAGGGCGGGTGAGCAGTACTTC. The V gene is TRBV7-2, the J gene TRBJ2-7; perhaps TRBD2 as D (5 bases). The germline V gene encodes CDR1 SGHTA and CDR2 FQGNSA. CDR3 length: 13 amino acids. The V gene lost 0 bases and the J gene lost 7 bases, with 10 bases spanning the gap.

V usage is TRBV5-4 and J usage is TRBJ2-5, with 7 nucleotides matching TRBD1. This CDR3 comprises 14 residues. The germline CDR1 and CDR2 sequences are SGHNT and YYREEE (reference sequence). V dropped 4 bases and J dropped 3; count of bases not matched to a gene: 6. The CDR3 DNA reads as TGTGCCAGCAGCCCGGGACAGCAGAAAGAGACCCAGTACTTC. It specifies CASSPGQQKETQYF.

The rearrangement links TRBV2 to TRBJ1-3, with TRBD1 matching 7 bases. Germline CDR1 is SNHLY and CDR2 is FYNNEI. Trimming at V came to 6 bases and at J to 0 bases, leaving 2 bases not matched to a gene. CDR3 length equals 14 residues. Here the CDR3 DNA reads TGTGCCAGCAGCCGGGACAGCTCTGGAAACACCATATATTTT. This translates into CASSRDSSGNTIYF.

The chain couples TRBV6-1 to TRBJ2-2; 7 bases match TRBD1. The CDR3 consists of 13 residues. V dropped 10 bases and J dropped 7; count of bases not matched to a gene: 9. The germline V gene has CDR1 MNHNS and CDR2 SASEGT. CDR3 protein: CATRDRADGELFF. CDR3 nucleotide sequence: TGTGCCACCAGAGACAGGGCGGACGGGGAGCTGTTTTTT.

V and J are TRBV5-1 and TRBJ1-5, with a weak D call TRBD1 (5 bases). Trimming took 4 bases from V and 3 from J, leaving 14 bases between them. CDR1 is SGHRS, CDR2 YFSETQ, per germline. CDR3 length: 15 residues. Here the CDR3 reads CASSQTGAINQPQHF. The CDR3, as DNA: TGCGCCAGCAGCCAGACCGGGGCTATCAATCAGCCCCAGCATTTT.

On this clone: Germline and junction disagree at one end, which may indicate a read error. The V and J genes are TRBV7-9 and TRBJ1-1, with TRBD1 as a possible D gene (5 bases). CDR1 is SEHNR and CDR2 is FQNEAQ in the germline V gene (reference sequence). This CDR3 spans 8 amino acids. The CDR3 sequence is CASSSHRF. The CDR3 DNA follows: TGTGCCAGCAGCTCACACAGGTTT.

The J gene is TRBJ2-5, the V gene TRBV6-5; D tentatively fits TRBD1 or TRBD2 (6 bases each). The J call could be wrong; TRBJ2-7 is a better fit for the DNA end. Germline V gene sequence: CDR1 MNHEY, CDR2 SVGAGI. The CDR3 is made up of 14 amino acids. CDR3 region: CASRRQEGIYEQYF. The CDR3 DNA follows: TGTGCCAGCAGACGACAGGAGGGGATCTACGAGCAGTACTTC.

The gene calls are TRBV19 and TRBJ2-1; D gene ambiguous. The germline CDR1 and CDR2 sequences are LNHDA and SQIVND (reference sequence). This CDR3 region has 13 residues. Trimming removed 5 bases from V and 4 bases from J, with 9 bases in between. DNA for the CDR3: TGTGCCAGTAGTGATGTCCAATACAATGAGCAGTTCTTC. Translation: CASSDVQYNEQFF.

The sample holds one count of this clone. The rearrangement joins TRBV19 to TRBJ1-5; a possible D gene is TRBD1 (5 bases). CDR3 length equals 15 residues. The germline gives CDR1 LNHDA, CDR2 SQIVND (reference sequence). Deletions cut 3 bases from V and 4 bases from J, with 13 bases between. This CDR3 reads CASSIPGPGNQPQHF. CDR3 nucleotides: TGTGCCAGTAGTATCCCGGGACCTGGGAATCAGCCCCAGCATTTT.

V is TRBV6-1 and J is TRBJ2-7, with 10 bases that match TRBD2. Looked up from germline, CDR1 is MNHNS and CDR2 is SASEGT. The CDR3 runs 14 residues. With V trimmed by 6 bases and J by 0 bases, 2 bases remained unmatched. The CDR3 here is CASRSSGSSYEQYF. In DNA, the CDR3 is TGTGCCAGCAGATCTAGCGGGAGCTCCTACGAGCAGTACTTC.

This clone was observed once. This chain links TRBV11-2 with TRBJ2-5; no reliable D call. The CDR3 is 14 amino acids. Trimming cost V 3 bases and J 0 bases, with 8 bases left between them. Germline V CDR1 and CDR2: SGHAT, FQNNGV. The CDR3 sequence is CASSLLWYQETQYF. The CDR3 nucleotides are TGTGCCAGCAGCTTGTTGTGGTACCAAGAGACCCAGTACTTC.

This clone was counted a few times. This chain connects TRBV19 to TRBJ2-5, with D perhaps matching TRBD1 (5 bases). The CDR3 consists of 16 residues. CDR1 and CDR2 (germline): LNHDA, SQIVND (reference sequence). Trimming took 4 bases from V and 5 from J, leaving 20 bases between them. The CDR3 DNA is TGTGCCAGTAGTAGGGGCCTTGAGGTTCTCCGGGAGACCCAGTACTTC. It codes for CASSRGLEVLRETQYF.

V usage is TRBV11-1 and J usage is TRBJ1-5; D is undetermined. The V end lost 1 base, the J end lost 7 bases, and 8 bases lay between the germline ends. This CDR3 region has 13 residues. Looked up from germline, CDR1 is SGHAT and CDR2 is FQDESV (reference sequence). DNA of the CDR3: TGTGCCAGCAGCTTAGAGGAGGGACAGCCCCAGCATTTT. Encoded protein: CASSLEEGQPQHF.

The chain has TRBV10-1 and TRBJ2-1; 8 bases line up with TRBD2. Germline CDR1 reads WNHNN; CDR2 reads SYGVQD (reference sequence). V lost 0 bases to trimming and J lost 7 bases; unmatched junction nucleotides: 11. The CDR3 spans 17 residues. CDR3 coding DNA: TGCGCCAGCAGTGAGTCGACATCGTCGGGAGGGTTGAATGAGCAGTTCTTC. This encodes CASSESTSSGGLNEQFF.